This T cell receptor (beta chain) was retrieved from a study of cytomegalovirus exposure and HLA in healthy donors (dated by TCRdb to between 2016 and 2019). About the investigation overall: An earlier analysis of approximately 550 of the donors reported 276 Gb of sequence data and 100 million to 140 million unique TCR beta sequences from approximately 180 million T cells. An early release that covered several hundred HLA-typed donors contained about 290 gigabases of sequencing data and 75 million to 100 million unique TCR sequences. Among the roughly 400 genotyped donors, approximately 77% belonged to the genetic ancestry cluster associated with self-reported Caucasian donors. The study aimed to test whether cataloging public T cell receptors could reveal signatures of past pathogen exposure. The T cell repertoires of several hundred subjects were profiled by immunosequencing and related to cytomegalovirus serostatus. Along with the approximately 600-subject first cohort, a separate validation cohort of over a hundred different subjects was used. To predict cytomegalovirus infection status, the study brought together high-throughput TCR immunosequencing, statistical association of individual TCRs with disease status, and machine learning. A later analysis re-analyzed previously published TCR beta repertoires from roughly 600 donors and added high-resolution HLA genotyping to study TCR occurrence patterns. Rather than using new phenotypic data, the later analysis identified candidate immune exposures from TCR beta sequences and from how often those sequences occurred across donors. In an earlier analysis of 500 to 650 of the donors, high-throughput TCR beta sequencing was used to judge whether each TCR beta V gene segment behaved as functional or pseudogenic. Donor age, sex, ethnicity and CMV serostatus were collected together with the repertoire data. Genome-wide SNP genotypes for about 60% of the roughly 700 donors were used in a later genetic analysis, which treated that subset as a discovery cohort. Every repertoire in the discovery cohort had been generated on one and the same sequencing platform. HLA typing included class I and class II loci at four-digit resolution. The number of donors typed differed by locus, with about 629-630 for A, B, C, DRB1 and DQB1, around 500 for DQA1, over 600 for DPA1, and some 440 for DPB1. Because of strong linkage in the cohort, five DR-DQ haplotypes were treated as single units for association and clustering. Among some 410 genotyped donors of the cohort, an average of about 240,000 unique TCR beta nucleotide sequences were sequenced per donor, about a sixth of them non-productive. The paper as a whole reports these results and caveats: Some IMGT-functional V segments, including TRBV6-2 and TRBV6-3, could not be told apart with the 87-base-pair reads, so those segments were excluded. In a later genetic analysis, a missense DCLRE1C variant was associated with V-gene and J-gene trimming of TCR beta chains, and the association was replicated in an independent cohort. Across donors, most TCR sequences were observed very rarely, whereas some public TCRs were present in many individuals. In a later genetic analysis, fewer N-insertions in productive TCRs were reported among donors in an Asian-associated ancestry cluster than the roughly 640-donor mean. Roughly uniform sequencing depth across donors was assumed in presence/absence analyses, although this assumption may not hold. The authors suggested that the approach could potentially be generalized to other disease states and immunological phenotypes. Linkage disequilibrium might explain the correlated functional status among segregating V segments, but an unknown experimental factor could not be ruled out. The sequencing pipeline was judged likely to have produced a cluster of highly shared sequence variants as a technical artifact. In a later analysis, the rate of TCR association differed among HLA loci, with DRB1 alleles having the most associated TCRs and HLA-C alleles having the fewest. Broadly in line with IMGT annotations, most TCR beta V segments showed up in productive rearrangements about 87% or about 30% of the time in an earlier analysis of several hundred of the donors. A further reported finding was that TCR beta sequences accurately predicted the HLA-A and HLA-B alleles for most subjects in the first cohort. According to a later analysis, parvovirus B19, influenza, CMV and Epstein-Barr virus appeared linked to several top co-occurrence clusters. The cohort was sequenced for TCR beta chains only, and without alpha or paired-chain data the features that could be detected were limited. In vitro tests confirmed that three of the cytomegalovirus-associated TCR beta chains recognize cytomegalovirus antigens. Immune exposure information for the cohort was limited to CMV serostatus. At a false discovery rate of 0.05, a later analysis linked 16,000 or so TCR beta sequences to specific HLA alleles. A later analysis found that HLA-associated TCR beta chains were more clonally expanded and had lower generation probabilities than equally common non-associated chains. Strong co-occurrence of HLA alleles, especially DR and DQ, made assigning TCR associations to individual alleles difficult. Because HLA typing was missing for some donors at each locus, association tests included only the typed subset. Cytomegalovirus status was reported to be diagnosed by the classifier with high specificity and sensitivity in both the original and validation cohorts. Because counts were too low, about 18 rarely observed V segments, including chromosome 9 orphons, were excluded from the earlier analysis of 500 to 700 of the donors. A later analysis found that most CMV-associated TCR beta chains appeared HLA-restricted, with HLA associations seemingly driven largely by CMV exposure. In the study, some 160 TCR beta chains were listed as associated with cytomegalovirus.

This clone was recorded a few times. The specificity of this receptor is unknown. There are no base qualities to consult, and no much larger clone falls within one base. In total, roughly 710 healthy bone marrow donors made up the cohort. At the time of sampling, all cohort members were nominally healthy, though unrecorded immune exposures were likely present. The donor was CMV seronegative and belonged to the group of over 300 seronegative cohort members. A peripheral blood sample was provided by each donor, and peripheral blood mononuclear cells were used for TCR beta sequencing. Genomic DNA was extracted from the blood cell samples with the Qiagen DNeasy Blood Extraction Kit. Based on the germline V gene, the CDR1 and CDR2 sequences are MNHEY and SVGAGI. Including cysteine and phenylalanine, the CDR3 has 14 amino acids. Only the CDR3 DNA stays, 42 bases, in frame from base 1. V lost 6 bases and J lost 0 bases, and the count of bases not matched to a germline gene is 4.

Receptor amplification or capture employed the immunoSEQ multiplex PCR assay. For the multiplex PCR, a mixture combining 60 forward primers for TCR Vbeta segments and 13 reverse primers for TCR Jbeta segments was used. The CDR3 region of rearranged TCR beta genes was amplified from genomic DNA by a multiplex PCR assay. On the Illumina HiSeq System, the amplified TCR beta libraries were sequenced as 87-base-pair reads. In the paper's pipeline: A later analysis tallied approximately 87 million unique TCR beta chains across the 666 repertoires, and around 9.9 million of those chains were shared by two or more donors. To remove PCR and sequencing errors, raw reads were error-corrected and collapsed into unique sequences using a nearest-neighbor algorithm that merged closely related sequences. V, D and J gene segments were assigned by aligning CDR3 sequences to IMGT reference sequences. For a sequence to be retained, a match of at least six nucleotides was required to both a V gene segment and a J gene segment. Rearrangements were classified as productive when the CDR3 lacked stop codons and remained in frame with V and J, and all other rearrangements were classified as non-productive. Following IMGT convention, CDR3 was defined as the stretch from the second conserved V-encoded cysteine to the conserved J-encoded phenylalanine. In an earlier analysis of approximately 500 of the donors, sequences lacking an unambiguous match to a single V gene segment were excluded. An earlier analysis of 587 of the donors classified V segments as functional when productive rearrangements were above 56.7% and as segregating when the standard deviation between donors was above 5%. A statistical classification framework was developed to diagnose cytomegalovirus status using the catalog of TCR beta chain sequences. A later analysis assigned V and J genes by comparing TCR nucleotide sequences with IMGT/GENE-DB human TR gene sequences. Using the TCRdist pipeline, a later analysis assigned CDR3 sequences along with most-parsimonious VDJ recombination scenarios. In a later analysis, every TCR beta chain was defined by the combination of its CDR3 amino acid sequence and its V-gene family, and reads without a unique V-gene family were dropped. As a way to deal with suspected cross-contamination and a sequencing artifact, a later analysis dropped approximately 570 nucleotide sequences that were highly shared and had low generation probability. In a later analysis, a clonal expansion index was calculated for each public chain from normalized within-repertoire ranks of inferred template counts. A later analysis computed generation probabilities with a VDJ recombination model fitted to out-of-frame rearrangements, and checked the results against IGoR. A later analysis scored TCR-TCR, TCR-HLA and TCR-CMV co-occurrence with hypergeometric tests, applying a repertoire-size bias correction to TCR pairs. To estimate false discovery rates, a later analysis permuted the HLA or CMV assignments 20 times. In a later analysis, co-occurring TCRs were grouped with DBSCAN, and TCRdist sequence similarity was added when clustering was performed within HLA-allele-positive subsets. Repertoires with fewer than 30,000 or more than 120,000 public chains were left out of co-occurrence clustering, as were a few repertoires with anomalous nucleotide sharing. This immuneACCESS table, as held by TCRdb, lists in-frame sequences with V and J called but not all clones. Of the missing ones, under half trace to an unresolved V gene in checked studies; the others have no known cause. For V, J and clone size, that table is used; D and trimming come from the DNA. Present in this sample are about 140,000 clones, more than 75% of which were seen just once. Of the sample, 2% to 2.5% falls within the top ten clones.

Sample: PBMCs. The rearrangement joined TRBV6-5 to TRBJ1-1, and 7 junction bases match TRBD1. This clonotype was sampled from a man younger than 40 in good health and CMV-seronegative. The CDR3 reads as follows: CASSLTGMNTEAFF. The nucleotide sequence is TGTGCCAGCAGCCTGACAGGGATGAACACTGAAGCTTTCTTT.